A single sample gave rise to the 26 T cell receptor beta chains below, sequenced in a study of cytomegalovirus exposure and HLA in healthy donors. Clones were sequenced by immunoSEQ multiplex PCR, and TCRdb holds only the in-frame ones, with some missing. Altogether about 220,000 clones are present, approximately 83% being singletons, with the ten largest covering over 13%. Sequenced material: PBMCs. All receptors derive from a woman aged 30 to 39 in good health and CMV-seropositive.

The CDR3 nucleotides are TGTGCCAGCAGTTTACCCGATCCCCCCTACGAGCAGTACTTC. It codes for CASSLPDPPYEQYF. The genes are TRBV28 and TRBJ2-7, with D uncertain. The V end lost 2 bases, the J end lost 2 bases, and 10 bases lay between the germline ends. Germline V gene lookup returns CDR1 MDHEN and CDR2 SYDVKM. This CDR3 is built from 14 residues.

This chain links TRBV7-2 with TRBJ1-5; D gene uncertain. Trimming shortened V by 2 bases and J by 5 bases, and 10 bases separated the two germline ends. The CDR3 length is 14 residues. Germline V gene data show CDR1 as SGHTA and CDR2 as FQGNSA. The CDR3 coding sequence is TGTGCCAGCAGCTTAAAACACCCCTATCAGCCCCAGCATTTT. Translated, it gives CASSLKHPYQPQHF.

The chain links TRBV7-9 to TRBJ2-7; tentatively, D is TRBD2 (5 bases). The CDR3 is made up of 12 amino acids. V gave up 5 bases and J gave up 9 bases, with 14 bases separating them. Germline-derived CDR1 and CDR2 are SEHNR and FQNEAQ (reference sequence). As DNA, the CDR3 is TGTGCCAGCAGCCGCTCACTAGAGGTGCAGTACTTC. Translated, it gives CASSRSLEVQYF. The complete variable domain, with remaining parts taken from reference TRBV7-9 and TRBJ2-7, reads DTGVSQNPRHKITKRGQNVTFRCDPISEHNRLYWYRQTLGQGPEFLTYFQNEAQLEKSRLLSDRFSAERPKGSFSTLEIQRTEQGDSAMYLCASSRSLEVQYFGPGTRLTVT.

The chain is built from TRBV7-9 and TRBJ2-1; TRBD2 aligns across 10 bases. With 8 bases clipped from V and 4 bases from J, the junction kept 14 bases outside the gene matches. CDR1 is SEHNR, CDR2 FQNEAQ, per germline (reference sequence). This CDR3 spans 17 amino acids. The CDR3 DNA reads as TGTGCCAGCCTGCCCGGGACTAGCGTAGGGGTATACAATGAGCAGTTCTTC. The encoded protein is CASLPGTSVGVYNEQFF.

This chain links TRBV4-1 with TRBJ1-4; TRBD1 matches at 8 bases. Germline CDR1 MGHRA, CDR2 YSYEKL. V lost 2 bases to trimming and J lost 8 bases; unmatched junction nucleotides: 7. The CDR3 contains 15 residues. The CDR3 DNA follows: TGCGCCAGCAGCCAATCCCAGGGGGCTGGGGAAAAACTGTTTTTT. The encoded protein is CASSQSQGAGEKLFF.

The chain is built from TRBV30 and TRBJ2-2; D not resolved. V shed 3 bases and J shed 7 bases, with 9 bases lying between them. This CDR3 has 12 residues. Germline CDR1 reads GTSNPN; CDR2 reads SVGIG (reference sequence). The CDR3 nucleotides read TGTGCCTGGAGATCGGCAAGCGGGGAGCTGTTTTTT. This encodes CAWRSASGELFF.

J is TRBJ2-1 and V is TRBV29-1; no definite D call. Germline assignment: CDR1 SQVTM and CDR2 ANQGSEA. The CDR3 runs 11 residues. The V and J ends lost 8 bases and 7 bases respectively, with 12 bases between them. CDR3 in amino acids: CSLDDGNEQFF. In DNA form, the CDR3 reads TGCAGCCTCGACGATGGGAATGAGCAGTTCTTC.

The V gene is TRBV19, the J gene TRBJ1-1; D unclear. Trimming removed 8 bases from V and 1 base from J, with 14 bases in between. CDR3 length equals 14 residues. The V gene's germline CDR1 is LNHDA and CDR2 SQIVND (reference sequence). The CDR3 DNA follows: TGTGCCAGTCGCGTCCGCGAGACGAACACTGAAGCTTTCTTT. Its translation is CASRVRETNTEAFF.

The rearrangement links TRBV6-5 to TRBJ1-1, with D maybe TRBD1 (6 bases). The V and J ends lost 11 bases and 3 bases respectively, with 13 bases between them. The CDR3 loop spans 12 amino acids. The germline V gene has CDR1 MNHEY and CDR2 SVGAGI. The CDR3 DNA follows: TGTGCCTGTAAGGGGGGGTACACTGAAGCTTTCTTT. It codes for CACKGGYTEAFF.

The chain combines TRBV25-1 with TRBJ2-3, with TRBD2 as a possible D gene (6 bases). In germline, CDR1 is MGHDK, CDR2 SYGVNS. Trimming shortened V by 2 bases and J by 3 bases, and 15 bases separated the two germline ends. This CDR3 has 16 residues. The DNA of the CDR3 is TGTGCCAGCAGTGAAGTTGGCGGGACGGGTACAGATACGCAGTATTTT. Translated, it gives CASSEVGGTGTDTQYF.

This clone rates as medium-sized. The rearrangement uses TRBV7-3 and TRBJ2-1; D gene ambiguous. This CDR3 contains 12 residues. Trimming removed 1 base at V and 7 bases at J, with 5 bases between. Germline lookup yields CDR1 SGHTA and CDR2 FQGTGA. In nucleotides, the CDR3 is TGTGCCAGCAGCTTAAATGGGAATGAGCAGTTCTTC. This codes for CASSLNGNEQFF.

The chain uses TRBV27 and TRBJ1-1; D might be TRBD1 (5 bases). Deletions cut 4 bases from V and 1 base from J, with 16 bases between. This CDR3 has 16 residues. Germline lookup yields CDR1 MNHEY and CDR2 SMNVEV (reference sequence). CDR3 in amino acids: CASSYSPGPRNTEAFF. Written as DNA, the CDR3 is TGTGCCAGCAGTTACTCCCCGGGACCGAGGAACACTGAAGCTTTCTTT.

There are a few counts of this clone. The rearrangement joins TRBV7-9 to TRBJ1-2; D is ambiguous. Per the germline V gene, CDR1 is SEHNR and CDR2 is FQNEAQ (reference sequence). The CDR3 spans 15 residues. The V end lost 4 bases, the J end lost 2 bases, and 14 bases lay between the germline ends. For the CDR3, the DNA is TGTGCCAGCAGCTCCGTCCGGGATGGGAACTATGGCTACACCTTC. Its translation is CASSSVRDGNYGYTF.

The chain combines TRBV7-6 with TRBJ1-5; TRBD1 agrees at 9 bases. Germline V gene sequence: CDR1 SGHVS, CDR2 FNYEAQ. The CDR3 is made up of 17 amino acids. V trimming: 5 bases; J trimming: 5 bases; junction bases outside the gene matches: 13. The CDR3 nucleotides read TGTGCCAGCAGCCGTATACCCCCGGGACAGGGTGATCAGCCCCAGCATTTT. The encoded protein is CASSRIPPGQGDQPQHF.

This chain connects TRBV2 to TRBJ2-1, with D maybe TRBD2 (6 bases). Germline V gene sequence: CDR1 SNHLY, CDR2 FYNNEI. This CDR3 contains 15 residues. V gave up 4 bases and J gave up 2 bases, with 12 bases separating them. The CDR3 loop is CASSVGGVTYNEQFF. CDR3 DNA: TGTGCCAGCAGTGTGGGCGGGGTAACCTACAATGAGCAGTTCTTC.

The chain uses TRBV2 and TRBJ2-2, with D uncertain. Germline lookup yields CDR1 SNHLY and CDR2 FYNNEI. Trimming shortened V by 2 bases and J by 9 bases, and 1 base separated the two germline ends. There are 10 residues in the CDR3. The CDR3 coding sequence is TGTGCCAGCAGTGAACGGGAGCTGTTTTTT. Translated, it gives CASSERELFF.

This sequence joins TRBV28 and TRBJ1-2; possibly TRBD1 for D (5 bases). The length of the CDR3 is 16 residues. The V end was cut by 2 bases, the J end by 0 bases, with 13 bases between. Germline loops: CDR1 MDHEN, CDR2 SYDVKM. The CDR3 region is CASSLRQGITNYGYTF. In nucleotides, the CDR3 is TGTGCCAGCAGTTTAAGGCAGGGTATCACTAACTATGGCTACACCTTC.

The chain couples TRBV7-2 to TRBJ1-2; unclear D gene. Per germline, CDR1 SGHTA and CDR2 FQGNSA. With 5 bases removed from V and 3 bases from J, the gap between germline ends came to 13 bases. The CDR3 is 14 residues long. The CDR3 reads CASSHLGQDYGYTF. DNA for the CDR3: TGTGCCAGCAGCCACTTAGGTCAGGACTATGGCTACACCTTC.

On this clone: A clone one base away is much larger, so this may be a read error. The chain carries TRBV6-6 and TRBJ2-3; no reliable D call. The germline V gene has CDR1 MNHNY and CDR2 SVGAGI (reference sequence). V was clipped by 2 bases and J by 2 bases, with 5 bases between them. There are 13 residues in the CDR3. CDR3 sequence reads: CASSYRDTDTQYF. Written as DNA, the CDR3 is TGTGCCAGCAGTTACAGGGACACAGATACGCAGTATTTT.

The CDR3 reads CASSQDLGGGSNEQYF. CDR3 sequence (DNA): TGCGCCAGCAGCCAAGATTTAGGGGGGGGATCCAACGAGCAGTACTTC. J is TRBJ2-7 and V is TRBV4-1; tentative D call: TRBD2 (7 bases). CDR1 is MGHRA and CDR2 is YSYEKL in the germline V gene. Trimming pared 0 bases from V and 5 bases from J, leaving 17 bases between. The CDR3 sequence is 16 residues long.

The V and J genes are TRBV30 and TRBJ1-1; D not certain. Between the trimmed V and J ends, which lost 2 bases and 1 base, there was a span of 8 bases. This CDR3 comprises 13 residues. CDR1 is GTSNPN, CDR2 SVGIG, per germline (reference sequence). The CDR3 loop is CAWSFGWNTEAFF. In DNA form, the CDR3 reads TGTGCCTGGAGTTTCGGATGGAACACTGAAGCTTTCTTT.

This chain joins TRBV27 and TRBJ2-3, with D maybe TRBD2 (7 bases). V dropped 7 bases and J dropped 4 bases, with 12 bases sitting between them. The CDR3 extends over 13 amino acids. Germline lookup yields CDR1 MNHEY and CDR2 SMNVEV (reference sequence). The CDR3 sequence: CASTWEGADTQYF. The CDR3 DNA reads TGTGCCAGCACCTGGGAGGGGGCAGATACGCAGTATTTT.

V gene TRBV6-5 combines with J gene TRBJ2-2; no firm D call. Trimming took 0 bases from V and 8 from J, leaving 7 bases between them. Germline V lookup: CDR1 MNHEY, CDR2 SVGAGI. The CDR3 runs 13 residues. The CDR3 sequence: CASSYSVGGELFF. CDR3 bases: TGTGCCAGCAGTTACTCTGTGGGGGGGGAGCTGTTTTTT.

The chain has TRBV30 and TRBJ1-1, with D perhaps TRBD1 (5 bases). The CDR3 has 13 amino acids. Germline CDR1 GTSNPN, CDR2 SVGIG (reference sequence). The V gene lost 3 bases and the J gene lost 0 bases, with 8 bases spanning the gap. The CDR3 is CAWRGTLNTEAFF. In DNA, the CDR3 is TGTGCCTGGAGAGGGACCTTGAACACTGAAGCTTTCTTT.

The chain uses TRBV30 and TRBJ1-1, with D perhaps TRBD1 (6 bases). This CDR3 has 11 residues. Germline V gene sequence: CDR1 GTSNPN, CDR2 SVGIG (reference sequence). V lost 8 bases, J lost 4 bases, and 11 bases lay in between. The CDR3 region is CAHRVGTEAFF. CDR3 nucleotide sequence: TGTGCCCACAGGGTAGGCACTGAAGCTTTCTTT.

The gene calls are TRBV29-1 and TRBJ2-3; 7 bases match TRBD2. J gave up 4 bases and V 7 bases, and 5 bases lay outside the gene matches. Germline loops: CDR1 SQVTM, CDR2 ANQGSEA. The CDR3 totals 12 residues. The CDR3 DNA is TGCAGCGGCGGCGGGAGCGCAGATACGCAGTATTTT. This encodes CSGGGSADTQYF.